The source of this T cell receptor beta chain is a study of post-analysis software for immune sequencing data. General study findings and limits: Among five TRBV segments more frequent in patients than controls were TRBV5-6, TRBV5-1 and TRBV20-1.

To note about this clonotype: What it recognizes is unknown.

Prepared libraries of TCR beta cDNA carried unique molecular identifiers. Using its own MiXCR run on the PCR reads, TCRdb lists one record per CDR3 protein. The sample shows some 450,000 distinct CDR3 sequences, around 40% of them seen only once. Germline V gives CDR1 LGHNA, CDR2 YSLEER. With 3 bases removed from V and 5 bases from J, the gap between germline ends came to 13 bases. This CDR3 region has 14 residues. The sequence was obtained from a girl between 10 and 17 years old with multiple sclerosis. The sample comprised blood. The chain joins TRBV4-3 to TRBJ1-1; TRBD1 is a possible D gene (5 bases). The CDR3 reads CASSHPGGNTEAFF. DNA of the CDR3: TGCGCCAGCAGCCACCCGGGGGGGAATACTGAAGCTTTCTTT.